Here is one T cell receptor (beta chain) with its context. Antigen: not known. This entry belongs to a study of cytomegalovirus exposure and HLA in healthy donors. General study results and limits: As confirmed in vitro, a few CMV-associated chains were specific for CMV antigens. In the roughly 130 validation repertoires, a later analysis found that first-cohort TCR clusters tended to co-occur. A list of 164 TCR beta chains associated with cytomegalovirus was given. Diagnosis of cytomegalovirus status made by the classifier reportedly showed high specificity and sensitivity.

Method: immunoSEQ multiplex PCR; TCRdb's copy keeps in-frame clones and lacks some. This sample yields about 74,000 clones, of which 90% to 95% are seen a single time; approximately 2% belongs to the top ten. Germline V gives CDR1 SGHNT, CDR2 YENEEA. The CDR3 has 15 amino acids. The germline V and J ends were trimmed by 3 bases and 1 base, with 10 bases remaining between them. The sample was PBMCs. The TCR originated in a woman aged 18 to 35 in good health and CMV-seropositive. V gene TRBV11-3 combines with J gene TRBJ2-1; possibly TRBD1 for D (6 bases). The CDR3 spells CASSFGGGSYNEQFF. The CDR3 region has the DNA TGTGCCAGCAGCTTTGGGGGCGGATCCTACAATGAGCAGTTCTTC.